One and the same sample provided the 26 T cell receptor beta chains below, sequenced in a study of cytomegalovirus exposure and HLA in healthy donors. TCRdb keeps only in-frame clones here, not all; method: immunoSEQ multiplex PCR. The sample comprises roughly 120,000 clones, approximately 90% of which are singletons, and around 6% rests with the top ten. The sample was PBMCs. These receptors were collected from a woman aged 18-29 years in good health and CMV-seropositive.

For the CDR3, the DNA is TGTGCCAGCAGCTTCCCTGGGACATCAAGCTCTGGAAACACCATATATTTT. This gives the protein CASSFPGTSSSGNTIYF. The chain carries TRBV11-3 and TRBJ1-3; perhaps TRBD1 as D (6 bases). Germline CDR1 is SGHNT and CDR2 is YENEEA. CDR3 length: 17 residues. V shed 3 bases and J shed 0 bases, with 15 bases lying between them.

The J gene is TRBJ1-3, the V gene TRBV9, with D maybe TRBD1 (6 bases). The CDR3 contains 16 residues. CDR1 and CDR2 (germline): SGDLS, YYNGEE. V was pared by 3 bases and J by 2 bases, with 15 bases between. The CDR3 DNA is TGTGCCAGCAGCGGGAGGGGGGGACGGGCTGGAAACACCATATATTTT. Translating gives CASSGRGGRAGNTIYF.

The chain joins TRBV9 to TRBJ2-3; 12 bases are shared with TRBD2. The CDR3 is made up of 15 amino acids. J was trimmed by 6 bases and V by 3 bases; bases with no gene match: 5. Germline CDR1 and CDR2: SGDLS and YYNGEE. The CDR3 here is CASSASGGAPDTQYF. The DNA for the CDR3 is TGTGCCAGCAGCGCTAGCGGGGGGGCCCCGGATACGCAGTATTTT.

This chain uses TRBV2 with TRBJ1-2; 7 bases fit TRBD1. Germline V lookup: CDR1 SNHLY, CDR2 FYNNEI. V lost 6 bases to trimming and J lost 6 bases; unmatched junction nucleotides: 4. This CDR3 region has 12 residues. In DNA form, the CDR3 reads TGTGCCAGCAGCAAGACAGGGAATGGCTACACCTTC. Residues: CASSKTGNGYTF.

The gene calls are TRBV7-3 and TRBJ1-2; 7 positions match TRBD1. Germline CDR1 is SGHTA and CDR2 is FQGTGA. Losses at the gene ends were 4 bases for V and 3 bases for J; bases not matched to a gene: 5. There are 14 residues in the CDR3. DNA of the CDR3: TGTGCCAGCAGCTCGTCCGGGACAGACTATGGCTACACCTTC. It yields the protein CASSSSGTDYGYTF.

About this clone itself: The junction does not match germline at one end; this may be a read error. The chain has TRBV6-6 and TRBJ1-4, with no clear D. The CDR3 contains 14 residues. Germline lookup yields CDR1 MNHNY and CDR2 SVGAGI (reference sequence). CDR3 loop: CAAVREATNEKLFF. CDR3 sequence (DNA): TGCGCAGCGGTTCGGGAAGCAACTAATGAAAAACTGTTTTTT.

V gene TRBV11-2 combines with J gene TRBJ1-2; TRBD1 might be the D (6 bases). Germline V CDR1 and CDR2: SGHAT, FQNNGV. CDR3 length: 18 amino acids. The ends were cut back, 5 bases at V and 2 bases at J, with 24 bases in the middle. The CDR3 DNA reads as TGTGCCAGCAGCACGATCAAAGGAGAAGGGGGACGAAACTATGGCTACACCTTC. The encoded protein is CASSTIKGEGGRNYGYTF.

This clone was seen just once. The V and J genes are TRBV10-2 and TRBJ2-7; TRBD1 matches 7 bases. Trimming took 6 bases from V and 2 from J; bases not matched to a gene: 7. The CDR3 is made up of 14 amino acids. Germline values: CDR1 WSHSY, CDR2 SAAADI. The CDR3 sequence: CASRVSTGAYEQYF. The DNA of the CDR3 is TGCGCCAGCAGAGTCTCTACAGGGGCCTACGAGCAGTACTTC.

The table lists this clone with a few counts. The J gene is TRBJ1-2, the V gene TRBV10-3; D unresolved. The germline gives CDR1 ENHRY, CDR2 SYGVKD. The CDR3 has 14 residues. Between the trimmed V and J ends, which lost 2 bases and 8 bases, there was a span of 15 bases. As DNA, the CDR3 is TGTGCCATCAGTGAGGCCTCCAGGTTTCAAGGCTACACCTTC. This gives the protein CAISEASRFQGYTF.

The chain recombines TRBV19 with TRBJ1-1, with a tentative D call TRBD1 (5 bases). CDR1 is LNHDA and CDR2 is SQIVND in the germline V gene (reference sequence). This CDR3 spans 13 amino acids. Trimming left V 6 bases short and J 0 bases short, with 8 bases between. In nucleotides, the CDR3 is TGTGCCAGTAGCCAGGGTATGAACACTGAAGCTTTCTTT. This gives the protein CASSQGMNTEAFF.

This clone appeared a single time. This chain links TRBV12-5 with TRBJ1-1, with a tentative D call TRBD1 (5 bases). Germline V gene sequence: CDR1 LGHNT, CDR2 FRNRAP. CDR3 size: 12 residues. V gave up 7 bases and J gave up 7 bases, with 13 bases separating them. The DNA for the CDR3 is TGTGCTAGTGCCTTGGGGCTATTTGAAGCTTTCTTT. This encodes CASALGLFEAFF. Based on the CDR3 plus reference TRBV12-5 and TRBJ1-1, the full variable domain is DARVTQTPRHKVTEMGQEVTMRCQPILGHNTVFWYRQTMMQGLELLAYFRNRAPLDDSGMPKDRFSAEMPDATLATLKIQPSEPRDSAVYFCASALGLFEAFFGQGTRLTVV.

The chain employs TRBV2 and TRBJ1-3; weak D call: TRBD1 (5 bases). Trimming pared 3 bases from V and 3 bases from J, leaving 18 bases between. CDR3 length: 17 residues. Germline values: CDR1 SNHLY, CDR2 FYNNEI. The CDR3 nucleotides are TGTGCCAGCAGTGACCACAGGAGTGGAGTGGATGGAAACACCATATATTTT. It codes for CASSDHRSGVDGNTIYF.

The chain employs TRBV29-1 and TRBJ1-5; possibly TRBD1 for D (5 bases). The germline V gene has CDR1 SQVTM and CDR2 ANQGSEA. Trimming left V 4 bases short and J 0 bases short, with 10 bases between. The CDR3 runs to 14 residues. DNA of the CDR3: TGCAGCGTTGCTGAGACAGATAGCAATCAGCCCCAGCATTTT. Its translation is CSVAETDSNQPQHF.

The chain is built from TRBV6-1 and TRBJ2-1; the match to TRBD2 covers 14 bases. The CDR3 consists of 14 residues. Germline lookup yields CDR1 MNHNS and CDR2 SASEGT. V shed 4 bases and J 14 bases; nucleotides not matched to a gene: 7. The chain's CDR3 is CASSGGGTSGSEFF. The CDR3 DNA reads as TGTGCCAGCAGTGGGGGGGGGACTAGCGGGAGTGAGTTCTTC.

The J gene is TRBJ2-2, the V gene TRBV2, with TRBD2 matching 10 bases. The trim removed 6 bases at V and 4 bases at J, leaving 8 bases unmatched. CDR1 is SNHLY, CDR2 FYNNEI, per germline. The CDR3 spans 16 residues. CDR3 nucleotides: TGTGCCAGCAGGCCCTTAGCGGGAGGAGGCACCGGGGAGCTGTTTTTT. Protein: CASRPLAGGGTGELFF. Full variable domain (missing parts from reference TRBV2 and TRBJ2-2): EPEVTQTPSHQVTQMGQEVILRCVPISNHLYFYWYRQILGQKVEFLVSFYNNEISEKSEIFDDQFSVERPDGSNFTLKIRSTKLEDSAMYFCASRPLAGGGTGELFFGEGSRLTVL.

This chain joins TRBV4-2 and TRBJ1-2, with D unclear. The germline V gene has CDR1 LGHNA and CDR2 YNFKEQ. Trimming removed 1 base from V and 8 bases from J, with 20 bases in between. This CDR3 comprises 16 residues. The CDR3 DNA reads as TGTGCCAGCAGCCAAGTTCCGACGGCGACCGGGGAAGGCTACACCTTC. Translated, it gives CASSQVPTATGEGYTF.

This clone was recorded a few times. The chain is built from TRBV19 and TRBJ1-5; D gene uncertain. Germline CDR1 reads LNHDA; CDR2 reads SQIVND (reference sequence). V was shortened by 6 bases and J by 9 bases, with 12 bases between the two germline ends. The CDR3 sequence is 12 residues long. For the CDR3, the DNA is TGTGCCAGTAGCCACATGAGGAGGCCCCAGCATTTT. Its translation is CASSHMRRPQHF. The variable domain in full, completed from reference TRBV19 and TRBJ1-5, reads DGGITQSPKYLFRKEGQNVTLSCEQNLNHDAMYWYRQDPGQGLRLIYYSQIVNDFQKGDIAEGYSVSREKKESFPLTVTSAQKNPTAFYLCASSHMRRPQHFGDGTRLSIL.

The chain recombines TRBV5-1 with TRBJ2-1; possibly TRBD2 for D (5 bases). Germline CDR1 SGHRS, CDR2 YFSETQ. There are 14 residues in the CDR3. The V gene lost 0 bases and the J gene lost 6 bases, with 10 bases spanning the gap. The CDR3 sequence: CASSLARLANEQFF. The CDR3 DNA reads as TGCGCCAGCAGCTTGGCCCGCCTAGCCAATGAGCAGTTCTTC.

V is TRBV23-1 and J is TRBJ2-7; TRBD2 matches 12 bases. TRBV23-1 is known as an ORF, though its function is uncertain. Germline trimming cut 2 bases from V and 7 bases from J; bases unmatched to any gene: 9. The CDR3 has 16 residues. CDR3 nucleotide sequence: TGCGCCAGCAGTCAACTAAGACTAGCGGGAGCTCGTGAGCAGTACTTC. Its protein product is CASSQLRLAGAREQYF.

This sequence joins TRBV15 and TRBJ1-1; D perhaps matches TRBD1 (5 bases). The V end was cut by 0 bases, the J end by 1 base, with 12 bases between. This CDR3 is 16 amino acids long. CDR1 and CDR2 from the germline V gene are LNHNV and YYDKDF (reference sequence). The CDR3 sequence: CATSRDRGSANTEAFF. The DNA of the CDR3 is TGTGCCACCAGCAGAGATCGGGGGTCGGCGAACACTGAAGCTTTCTTT.

The CDR3 region is CSVRQGISDTQYF. The CDR3 bases are TGCAGCGTGCGACAGGGTATATCGGATACGCAGTATTTT. J is TRBJ2-3 and V is TRBV29-1, with 7 bases identical to TRBD1. The CDR3 extends over 13 amino acids. Trimming cost V 6 bases and J 6 bases; bases outside gene matches: 9. Germline V lookup: CDR1 SQVTM, CDR2 ANQGSEA.

The V gene is TRBV19, the J gene TRBJ1-2, with 7 bases fitting TRBD1. The CDR3 has 12 amino acids. V lost 5 bases, J lost 5 bases, and 2 bases stayed unmatched. Per germline, CDR1 LNHDA and CDR2 SQIVND (reference sequence). DNA of the CDR3: TGTGCCAGTAGTTGGGGACAGTATGGCTACACCTTC. This translates into CASSWGQYGYTF.

This clone was counted a few times. The chain joins TRBV11-2 to TRBJ1-2; TRBD1 agrees at 10 bases. J gave up 7 bases and V 5 bases, and 13 bases lay outside the gene matches. The germline CDR1 and CDR2 sequences are SGHAT and FQNNGV. The CDR3 length is 16 residues. Written as DNA, the CDR3 is TGTGCCAGCAGCCCGAAAGACGACAGGGGGCGATTTGGCTACACCTTC. Its protein is CASSPKDDRGRFGYTF.

This sequence joins TRBV15 and TRBJ2-1, with 7 bases identical to TRBD1. Germline lookup yields CDR1 LNHNV and CDR2 YYDKDF (reference sequence). This CDR3 contains 16 residues. V gave up 1 base and J gave up 1 base; unmatched junction bases: 4. The CDR3, as DNA: TGTGCCACCAGCAGAGGTGGGACAGCGTCCTACAATGAGCAGTTCTTC. As protein: CATSRGGTASYNEQFF.

The chain carries TRBV7-9 and TRBJ1-6, with D possibly TRBD1 on 6 matching bases. The ends were cut back, 7 bases at V and 3 bases at J, with 10 bases in the middle. This CDR3 region has 14 residues. Germline CDR1 reads SEHNR; CDR2 reads FQNEAQ (reference sequence). CDR3 coding DNA: TGTGCCAGCACTGCGGACAGCTATAATTCACCCCTCCACTTT. Translation gives CASTADSYNSPLHF. Filled out from reference TRBV7-9 and TRBJ1-6, the complete variable domain reads DTGVSQNPRHKITKRGQNVTFRCDPISEHNRLYWYRQTLGQGPEFLTYFQNEAQLEKSRLLSDRFSAERPKGSFSTLEIQRTEQGDSAMYLCASTADSYNSPLHFGNGTRLTVT.

V usage is TRBV6-1 and J usage is TRBJ1-1, with D unclear. Trimming stripped 6 bases from V and 4 bases from J, with 12 bases between. The length of the CDR3 is 13 residues. The germline V gene has CDR1 MNHNS and CDR2 SASEGT. CDR3 protein: CASSPWAGTEAFF. In DNA, the CDR3 is TGTGCCAGCAGCCCTTGGGCTGGCACTGAAGCTTTCTTT.